This record covers a single T cell receptor (beta chain). These data come from a study of blood T cell repertoires in COVID-19. Overall study context: COVID-19 samples collected from the United States, Italy and Spain covered acute and convalescent phases. Sources were T cells, B-cell-depleted T cells, or PBMCs; the material itself was cDNA or gDNA.

Germline lookup yields CDR1 MDHEN and CDR2 SYDVKM. CDR3 length equals 15 residues. V lost 6 bases and J lost 3, with 16 bases in between. In the authors' methods: It was from reference gene primer amplification that nucleated cell counts were estimated. TCRdb's table, derived via immunoSEQ multiplex PCR, lists solely in-frame clones and lacks some. Clone size and the V and J calls come from that table; the DNA yielded D and trimming. The sample shows about 270,000 clones, about 89% of them seen only once. The TCR was taken from a man aged 35 to 55 with active or convalescent COVID-19. The J gene is TRBJ2-3, the V gene TRBV28, with D perhaps TRBD1 (6 bases). Sequenced material: peripheral blood. The CDR3 DNA sequence: TGTGCCAGCAGACCTAACAGGGAAGGGACAGATACGCAGTATTTT. Translated, it gives CASRPNREGTDTQYF.